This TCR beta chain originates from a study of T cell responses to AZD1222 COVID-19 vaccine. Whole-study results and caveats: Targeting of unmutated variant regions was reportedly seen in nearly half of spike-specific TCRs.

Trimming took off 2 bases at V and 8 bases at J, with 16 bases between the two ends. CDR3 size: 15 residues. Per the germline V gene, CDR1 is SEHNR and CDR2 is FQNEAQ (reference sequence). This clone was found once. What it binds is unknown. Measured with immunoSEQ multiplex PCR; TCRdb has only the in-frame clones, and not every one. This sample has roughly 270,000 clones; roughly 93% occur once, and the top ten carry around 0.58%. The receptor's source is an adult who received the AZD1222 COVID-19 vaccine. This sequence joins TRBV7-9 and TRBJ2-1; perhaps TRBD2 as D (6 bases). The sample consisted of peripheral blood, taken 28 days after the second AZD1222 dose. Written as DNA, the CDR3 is TGTGCCAGCAGCTTAAGGGGACCTACGGGAGATGAGCAGTTCTTC. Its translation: CASSLRGPTGDEQFF.